A selection of T cell receptor beta chains follows, all from one sample in a study of OX40 agonist ivuxolimab in advanced cancers. Produced via immunoSEQ multiplex PCR; TCRdb's table is partial and in-frame only. The repertoire consists of tens of thousands of clones, with around 84% occurring once and the leading ten covering 1.1%. Material: CD4+ or CD8+ T cells sorted from blood, obtained in a trial of the OX40 agonist ivuxolimab. The source of these receptors is an adult with an advanced solid tumor such as melanoma, head and neck, liver or kidney cancer. The CDR3 runs from the conserved cysteine through the conserved F or W. The D gene is left open where the match is weak. Clone sizes are given selectively: once, few, many, or a class where the clone is expanded.

J	V	D	size	CDR3	DNA
TRBJ1-1	TRBV11-2	.	.	CASSFREQNTEAFF	TGTGCCAGCAGCTTCAGGGAACAAAACACTGAAGCTTTCTTT
TRBJ1-5	TRBV6-1	.	.	CASSGQGSGQPQHF	TGTGCCAGCAGTGGGCAGGGGTCTGGTCAGCCCCAGCATTTT
TRBJ2-1	TRBV27	TRBD2	once	CASSFPTSGAYNEQFF	TGTGCCAGCAGTTTTCCGACTAGCGGGGCTTACAATGAGCAGTTCTTC
TRBJ2-3	TRBV10-1	.	.	CASSVSQGGTDTQYF	TGCGCCAGCAGTGTCTCCCAGGGGGGAACAGATACGCAGTATTTT
TRBJ2-7	TRBV14	TRBD1	.	CASSLSGTGGREQYF	TGTGCCAGCAGCCTCTCCGGGACAGGGGGCAGGGAGCAGTACTTC
TRBJ1-1	TRBV7-9	.	.	CASSPLTEGNTEAFF	TGTGCCAGCAGCCCCCTCACAGAAGGTAACACTGAAGCTTTCTTT
TRBJ2-5	TRBV6-5	.	.	CASSYSDPREETQYF	TGTGCCAGCAGTTACTCGGATCCGCGGGAAGAGACCCAGTACTTC
TRBJ2-1	TRBV28	TRBD2	.	CASSWGLAYNEQFF	TGTGCCAGCAGTTGGGGACTAGCCTACAATGAGCAGTTCTTC
TRBJ2-5	TRBV28	TRBD1	.	CASSSGQDAQETQYF	TGTGCCAGCAGTTCAGGACAGGACGCACAAGAGACCCAGTACTTC
TRBJ2-1	TRBV5-4	.	.	CASSLAGLDYNEQFF	TGTGCCAGCAGCTTGGCCGGGTTGGACTACAATGAGCAGTTCTTC
TRBJ2-2	TRBV7-3	TRBD2	.	CASSPGLAGGRYTGELFF	TGTGCCAGCAGCCCCGGACTAGCGGGGGGCAGGTACACCGGGGAGCTGTTTTTT
TRBJ1-4	TRBV19	TRBD1	.	CASRAGTGGEKLFF	TGTGCCAGTAGAGCCGGGACAGGGGGAGAGAAACTGTTTTTT
TRBJ2-3	TRBV7-9	TRBD2	.	CASSRGLGISTDTQYF	TGTGCCAGCAGCCGCGGACTAGGAATAAGCACAGATACGCAGTATTTT
TRBJ1-5	TRBV19	.	.	CASQRQGSNQPQHF	TGTGCCAGTCAAAGGCAGGGAAGCAATCAGCCCCAGCATTTT
TRBJ2-2	TRBV10-3	.	.	CATAEGRGVGTGELFF	TGTGCCACCGCAGAGGGGAGGGGGGTTGGCACCGGGGAGCTGTTTTTT
TRBJ2-1	TRBV11-3	.	.	CASSSGGGWRHEQFF	TGTGCCAGCAGCTCTGGGGGCGGGTGGAGGCATGAGCAGTTCTTC
TRBJ1-6	TRBV7-2	.	.	CASTGVRGSPLHF	TGTGCCAGCACCGGGGTACGAGGCTCACCCCTCCACTTT
TRBJ2-3	TRBV4-1	.	.	CASSQLDSATDTQYF	TGCGCCAGCAGCCAACTAGATTCGGCCACAGATACGCAGTATTTT
TRBJ2-5	TRBV7-2	.	.	CATGPGGQSGEQYF	TGTGCCACGGGACCCGGAGGACAATCGGGTGAGCAGTACTTC
TRBJ2-5	TRBV19	.	.	CASSIRHQETQYF	TGTGCCAGTAGTATCCGGCACCAAGAGACCCAGTACTTC
TRBJ1-6	TRBV14	.	.	CASSHGNSPLHF	TGTGCCAGCAGCCACGGGAATTCACCCCTCCACTTT
TRBJ2-5	TRBV6-6	.	.	CASSTQETQYF	TGTGCCAGCAGTACTCAAGAGACCCAGTACTTC
TRBJ2-3	TRBV28	TRBD1	.	CASSLTQGAEDTQYF	TGTGCCAGCAGTTTAACCCAGGGGGCGGAGGATACGCAGTATTTT
TRBJ1-5	TRBV6-6	TRBD1	many	CASSYSRDRGGQPQHF	TGTGCCAGCAGTTACTCGAGGGACAGAGGAGGTCAGCCCCAGCATTTT
TRBJ1-2	TRBV29-1	.	.	CSVNTYGYTF	TGCAGCGTGAACACCTATGGCTACACCTTC
TRBJ2-1	TRBV6-4	TRBD2	.	CASSELAGYNEQFF	TGTGCCAGCAGTGAACTAGCGGGGTACAATGAGCAGTTCTTC
TRBJ1-4	TRBV5-1	TRBD1	.	CASSSGQSTEKLFF	TGCGCCAGCAGCTCGGGACAGTCCACGGAAAAACTGTTTTTT
TRBJ1-2	TRBV21-1	.	.	CASSNRGRNYGYTF	TGTGCCAGCAGCAATAGGGGCAGAAACTATGGCTACACCTTC
TRBJ2-5	TRBV7-3	.	.	CASSLTLDETQYF	TGTGCCAGCAGCTTAACGTTGGACGAGACCCAGTACTTC
TRBJ2-1	TRBV28	.	.	CASSLRYNEQFF	TGTGCCAGCAGTTTACGATACAATGAGCAGTTCTTC
TRBJ1-2	TRBV19	.	few	CASSEPGTGYGYTF	TGTGCCAGTAGTGAACCCGGGACGGGCTATGGCTACACCTTC
TRBJ1-6	TRBV5-4	TRBD1	.	CASSLVQGDSPLHF	TGTGCCAGCAGCTTGGTACAGGGGGATTCACCCCTCCACTTT
TRBJ2-5	TRBV2	TRBD2	once	CASTTSGGGKTQYF	TGTGCCAGCACCACTAGCGGGGGGGGGAAGACCCAGTACTTC
TRBJ2-1	TRBV6-1	TRBD1	few	CASDRGVSNEQFF	TGTGCCAGCGACAGGGGGGTTTCCAACGAGCAGTTCTTC
TRBJ2-2	TRBV11-1	TRBD2	.	CASSSRTLAGGPGELFF	TGTGCCAGCAGTTCTCGAACCCTAGCGGGGGGCCCCGGGGAGCTGTTTTTT
TRBJ2-3	TRBV7-3	TRBD2	.	CASSSGGGGTDTQYF	TGTGCCAGCAGCTCCGGGGGGGGCGGCACAGATACGCAGTATTTT
TRBJ1-6	TRBV7-2	.	.	CASSQTVGSPLHF	TGTGCCAGCAGCCAAACTGTGGGTTCACCCCTCCACTTT
TRBJ2-2	TRBV28	.	.	CASTMRGGELFF	TGTGCCAGCACCATGAGGGGCGGGGAGCTGTTTTTT
TRBJ2-3	TRBV4-3	TRBD2	.	CASSAGRGAPDTQYF	TGCGCCAGCAGCGCCGGGCGGGGGGCCCCAGATACGCAGTATTTT
TRBJ2-2	TRBV5-6	.	.	CASSLSPGIGELFF	TGTGCCAGCAGCTTGTCACCGGGGATTGGGGAGCTGTTTTTT
TRBJ2-2	TRBV9	TRBD2	once	CASSPTSGGRELFF	TGTGCCAGCAGCCCGACTAGCGGGGGGAGGGAGCTGTTTTTT
TRBJ2-4	TRBV5-1	.	.	CASQEGGLAKNIQYF	TGCGCCAGCCAGGAGGGGGGCCTCGCCAAAAACATTCAGTACTTC
TRBJ1-1	TRBV28	.	.	CASSTHPRGRTEAFF	TGTGCCAGCAGTACCCACCCCAGGGGTAGGACTGAAGCTTTCTTT
TRBJ1-3	TRBV5-6	TRBD1	.	CASSLVWQGANTIYF	TGTGCCAGCAGCTTGGTATGGCAGGGGGCAAACACCATATATTTT
TRBJ1-2	TRBV4-1	.	.	CASSQEESSNYGYTF	TGCGCCAGCAGCCAAGAAGAATCATCCAACTATGGCTACACCTTC
TRBJ2-7	TRBV18	.	.	CASSPQTGNEQYF	TGTGCCAGCTCACCGCAAACAGGGAATGAGCAGTACTTC
TRBJ1-3	TRBV28	.	.	CASSSPRRGSSGNTIYF	TGTGCCAGCAGTTCCCCCCGCCGGGGAAGCTCTGGAAACACCATATATTTT
TRBJ2-3	TRBV4-2	TRBD2	once	CASSQGTSGGNTQYF	TGTGCCAGCAGCCAAGGGACTAGCGGGGGAAATACGCAGTATTTT
TRBJ1-4	TRBV5-1	TRBD1	.	CASSLTGGPNEKLFF	TGCGCCAGCAGCTTGACAGGGGGGCCCAACGAAAAACTGTTTTTT
TRBJ2-2	TRBV7-2	.	.	CASKGGGAGELFF	TGTGCCAGCAAGGGAGGAGGCGCCGGGGAGCTGTTTTTT
TRBJ1-1	TRBV2	.	.	CASSEEGETEAFF	TGTGCCAGCAGTGAAGAAGGGGAAACTGAAGCTTTCTTT
TRBJ2-7	TRBV5-6	.	.	CASSLGQETYEQYF	TGTGCCAGCAGCTTGGGCCAGGAGACCTACGAGCAGTACTTC
TRBJ1-1	TRBV19	TRBD1	.	CASSGDRATSEAFF	TGTGCCAGTAGTGGGGACAGGGCAACAAGTGAAGCTTTCTTT
TRBJ1-2	TRBV11-2	TRBD1	.	CASSLAPGTGDLYTF	TGTGCCAGCAGCTTAGCCCCCGGGACAGGGGACCTCTACACCTTC
TRBJ2-5	TRBV5-5	.	.	CASSLSVVGWETQYF	TGTGCCAGCAGCTTGAGCGTCGTGGGGTGGGAGACCCAGTACTTC
TRBJ2-1	TRBV18	TRBD1	.	CATESGQGRGNEQFF	TGTGCCACCGAATCGGGACAGGGAAGGGGCAATGAGCAGTTCTTC
TRBJ1-1	TRBV28	.	.	CASSLVRTEAFF	TGTGCCAGCAGTTTAGTAAGGACTGAAGCTTTCTTT